This T cell receptor (beta chain) emerged from a study of OX40 agonist ivuxolimab in advanced cancers. Whole-study findings and limits: The CD4+ and CD8+ T cells in the blood had expanded clonally by week 6 at 0.1 to 3.0 mg/kg. In the 0.1-3.0 mg/kg groups, partial responders showed among the lowest expansion.

The V gene lost 3 bases and the J gene lost 5 bases, with 17 bases spanning the gap. Germline-derived CDR1 and CDR2 are LNHDA and SQIVND (reference sequence). The CDR3 is made up of 15 amino acids. This clone was found once. Antigen: not known. Measured with immunoSEQ multiplex PCR; TCRdb has only the in-frame clones, and not every one. The sample consists of fewer than 85,000 clones, about 86% of them appearing once. This TCR was sampled from an adult with an advanced solid tumor such as melanoma, head and neck, liver or kidney cancer. The chain links TRBV19 to TRBJ2-7; TRBD1 might be the D (6 bases). Here the sequenced sample was CD4+ or CD8+ T cells sorted from blood, taken in a trial of the OX40 agonist ivuxolimab. The chain's CDR3 is CASSIGGAGKDEQYF. Here the CDR3 DNA reads TGTGCCAGTAGTATTGGGGGCGCAGGTAAGGACGAGCAGTACTTC.